The rows below give T cell receptor beta chains drawn from one sample of a study of T-cell reconstitution after alpha-beta-depleted transplantation in children. MiXCR was run by TCRdb on the PCR reads, yielding one entry per CDR3 protein. The sample lists a few hundred thousand distinct CDR3 sequences, over 10% seen once, with roughly 2.3% in the top ten. The material was PBMCs, mostly from graft donor cells, obtained 360 days after TCRalphabeta/CD19-depleted stem cell transplant. Source of these receptors: a male patient younger than 18 who had a stem cell transplant for acute myeloid leukemia, so the T cells may come from the graft donor. Both conserved end residues are part of each CDR3. D genes are given only for firm matches. Some rows have no size entry. The others give once, few or many, or a class for an expanded clone.

abundance: many
v_gene: TRBV9
j_gene: TRBJ2-1
d_gene: .
CDR3aa: CASSSGTNIHNEQFF
CDR3nt: TGTGCCAGCAGCTCAGGTACCAATATCCACAATGAGCAGTTCTTC

abundance: many
v_gene: TRBV7-2
j_gene: TRBJ2-1
d_gene: TRBD1
CDR3aa: CASSFGQGRSNNEQFF
CDR3nt: TGTGCCAGCAGCTTCGGACAGGGCCGTTCTAACAATGAGCAGTTCTTC

abundance: .
v_gene: TRBV29-1
j_gene: TRBJ2-3
d_gene: .
CDR3aa: CSVAQGPPDTQYF
CDR3nt: TGCAGCGTTGCCCAAGGGCCCCCAGATACGCAGTATTTT

abundance: many
v_gene: TRBV20-1
j_gene: TRBJ2-7
d_gene: .
CDR3aa: CSAGRWQQGYEQYF
CDR3nt: TGCAGTGCTGGTCGGTGGCAGCAAGGATACGAGCAGTACTTC

abundance: few
v_gene: TRBV28
j_gene: TRBJ2-7
d_gene: .
CDR3aa: CASSPNGGSSYEQYF
CDR3nt: TGTGCCAGCAGTCCCAATGGGGGTAGCTCCTACGAGCAGTACTTC

abundance: .
v_gene: TRBV29-1
j_gene: TRBJ2-1
d_gene: .
CDR3aa: CSVAVGQPYNEQFF
CDR3nt: TGCAGCGTCGCGGTGGGGCAGCCTTACAATGAGCAGTTCTTC

abundance: .
v_gene: TRBV11-2
j_gene: TRBJ2-7
d_gene: TRBD2
CDR3aa: CASSLAFSSGAASYEQYF
CDR3nt: TGTGCCAGCAGCCTGGCATTCTCTAGCGGAGCGGCCTCCTACGAGCAGTACTTC

abundance: .
v_gene: TRBV9
j_gene: TRBJ2-3
d_gene: .
CDR3aa: CASSVERGRTDTQYF
CDR3nt: TGTGCCAGCAGCGTAGAAAGAGGGCGCACAGATACGCAGTATTTT

abundance: .
v_gene: TRBV7-2
j_gene: TRBJ2-7
d_gene: TRBD2
CDR3aa: CASSRGTRIYEQYF
CDR3nt: TGTGCCAGCAGCCGAGGGACTAGGATCTACGAGCAGTACTTC

abundance: few
v_gene: TRBV19
j_gene: TRBJ2-1
d_gene: TRBD2
CDR3aa: CASIPRTSGRAQTNYNEQFF
CDR3nt: TGTGCCAGTATCCCCAGGACTAGCGGGAGGGCTCAGACTAATTACAATGAGCAGTTCTTC

abundance: few
v_gene: TRBV15
j_gene: TRBJ2-1
d_gene: .
CDR3aa: CATSREDSNEQFF
CDR3nt: TGTGCCACCAGCAGAGAAGACTCAAATGAGCAGTTCTTC

abundance: few
v_gene: TRBV24-1
j_gene: TRBJ2-1
d_gene: .
CDR3aa: CATSDLSSANNEQFF
CDR3nt: TGTGCCACCAGTGATTTGTCGTCCGCAAACAATGAGCAGTTCTTC

abundance: many
v_gene: TRBV5-1
j_gene: TRBJ2-3
d_gene: .
CDR3aa: CASSLLPEVPSTDTQYF
CDR3nt: TGCGCCAGCAGCTTGCTCCCTGAGGTCCCTAGCACAGATACGCAGTATTTT

abundance: .
v_gene: TRBV7-2
j_gene: TRBJ2-7
d_gene: TRBD2
CDR3aa: CASSLRVLAGPYEQYF
CDR3nt: TGTGCCAGCAGCCTTAGAGTACTAGCGGGTCCCTACGAGCAGTACTTC

abundance: few
v_gene: TRBV11-1
j_gene: TRBJ2-1
d_gene: TRBD2
CDR3aa: CASSFTRPGLAGGQGNEQFF
CDR3nt: TGTGCCAGCAGCTTCACCAGGCCGGGACTAGCGGGAGGGCAGGGGAATGAGCAGTTCTTC

abundance: .
v_gene: TRBV7-9
j_gene: TRBJ2-1
d_gene: TRBD2
CDR3aa: CASTPSLRAGFNEQFF
CDR3nt: TGTGCCAGCACCCCCTCGCTTCGAGCGGGGTTCAATGAGCAGTTCTTC

abundance: once
v_gene: TRBV7-9
j_gene: TRBJ2-7
d_gene: TRBD2
CDR3aa: CASSDTGLAPQEQYF
CDR3nt: TGTGCCAGCAGCGACACGGGACTAGCGCCACAGGAGCAGTACTTC

abundance: .
v_gene: TRBV29-1
j_gene: TRBJ1-5
d_gene: .
CDR3aa: CSVAGGLEVPQHF
CDR3nt: TGCAGCGTTGCTGGGGGCTTGGAAGTGCCCCAGCATTTT

abundance: few
v_gene: TRBV10-3
j_gene: TRBJ2-1
d_gene: TRBD2
CDR3aa: CAITASGAANEQFF
CDR3nt: TGTGCCATCACGGCTAGCGGGGCCGCGAATGAGCAGTTCTTC

abundance: .
v_gene: TRBV11-2
j_gene: TRBJ2-5
d_gene: TRBD2
CDR3aa: CASSLVPGTIQWGETEYF
CDR3nt: TGTGCCAGCAGCTTAGTCCCCGGGACTATCCAATGGGGAGAGACCGAGTACTTC

abundance: few
v_gene: TRBV6-5
j_gene: TRBJ2-2
d_gene: .
CDR3aa: CASSYFGSVTGELFF
CDR3nt: TGTGCCAGCAGTTACTTCGGGAGTGTGACCGGGGAGCTGTTTTTT

abundance: many
v_gene: TRBV28
j_gene: TRBJ2-7
d_gene: TRBD1
CDR3aa: CASSSIGQERKQYF
CDR3nt: TGTGCCAGCAGTTCCATCGGACAGGAAAGAAAGCAGTACTTC

abundance: few
v_gene: TRBV7-6
j_gene: TRBJ2-1
d_gene: .
CDR3aa: CASSSYRTVYNEQFF
CDR3nt: TGTGCCAGCAGCTCCTATAGGACAGTATACAATGAGCAGTTCTTC